One sample yielded the 21 T cell receptor beta chains listed below, sequenced in a study of shared clonotypes between healthy human individuals. Here immunoSEQ multiplex PCR was the method, and the copy in TCRdb shows in-frame clones only, minus some. This sample carries approximately 1.1 million clones, around 82% of them seen once, and the ten largest clones take roughly 0.56%. The sequencing sample was made of memory CD4+ T cells from PBMCs. Subset indicated: CD45RA-negative fraction. These receptors all come from a man aged 18 to 29 in good health. Some clones in this sample may be carry-over from other donors' samples.

This clone has just one count. In the same sample, other DNA sequences code for this CDR3. The chain is built from TRBV5-6 and TRBJ1-2; 10 nucleotides match TRBD1. This CDR3 is built from 13 residues. V lost 4 bases to trimming and J lost 6 bases; unmatched junction nucleotides: 3. Germline CDR1 is SGHDT and CDR2 is YYEEEE. The CDR3 DNA sequence: TGTGCCAGCAGCCTGGACAGGGGGAATGGCTACACCTTC. Its translation is CASSLDRGNGYTF. Full variable domain (missing parts from reference TRBV5-6 and TRBJ1-2): DAGVTQSPTHLIKTRGQQVTLRCSPKSGHDTVSWYQQALGQGPQFIFQYYEEEERQRGNFPDRFSGHQFPNYSSELNVNALLLGDSALYLCASSLDRGNGYTFGSGTRLTVV.

This CDR3 is CASSLSRGEQYF. CDR3 sequence (DNA): TGTGCCAGCAGCTTATCTAGAGGCGAGCAGTACTTC. The genes are TRBV7-8 and TRBJ2-7; D is unclear. The V gene's germline CDR1 is SGHVS and CDR2 FQNEAQ. V lost 2 bases, J lost 6 bases, and 8 bases lay in between. The CDR3 covers 12 residues.

The CDR3 spells CASSPPGQEVNYGYTF. The CDR3 region has the DNA TGTGCCAGCAGCCCACCGGGACAGGAGGTCAACTATGGCTACACCTTC. The rearrangement uses TRBV5-4 and TRBJ1-2; 8 bases align to TRBD1. Germline CDR1 is SGHNT and CDR2 is YYREEE (reference sequence). J lost 2 bases, V lost 4 bases, and 10 bases had no gene match. This CDR3 comprises 16 residues. The whole variable domain, filled in from reference TRBV5-4 and TRBJ1-2, reads ETGVTQSPTHLIKTRGQQVTLRCSSQSGHNTVSWYQQALGQGPQFIFQYYREEENGRGNFPPRFSGLQFPNYSSELNVNALELDDSALYLCASSPPGQEVNYGYTFGSGTRLTVV.

The chain is built from TRBV5-4 and TRBJ2-2; tentatively, D is TRBD2 (5 bases). V lost 4 bases to trimming and J lost 6 bases, with 16 bases between them. This CDR3 spans 15 amino acids. CDR1 is SGHNT, CDR2 YYREEE, per germline (reference sequence). The CDR3 sequence: CASSGPQAGAGELFF. In DNA, the CDR3 is TGTGCCAGCAGCGGGCCCCAGGCCGGGGCCGGGGAGCTGTTTTTT.

This clone was seen more than once but under ten times. The rearrangement joins TRBV6-4 to TRBJ2-3; no reliable D call. The germline CDR1 and CDR2 sequences are MRHNA and SNTAGT. The CDR3 sequence is 15 residues long. V lost 4 bases, J lost 3 bases, and 14 bases lay in between. The CDR3 protein is CASSVGLSGTDTQYF. CDR3 sequence (DNA): TGTGCCAGCAGTGTGGGCTTGAGTGGTACAGATACGCAGTATTTT.

The gene calls are TRBV11-2 and TRBJ2-1; 8 bases agree with TRBD1. Germline assignment: CDR1 SGHAT and CDR2 FQNNGV. This CDR3 is 16 amino acids long. V shed 1 base and J 1 base; nucleotides not matched to a gene: 3. CDR3 in amino acids: CASSLVQGASYNEQFF. DNA for the CDR3: TGTGCCAGCAGCTTAGTTCAGGGGGCATCCTACAATGAGCAGTTCTTC.

DNA for the CDR3: TGCGCCAGCAGCTCACCGGGACTAGCGGATATGAGCACCGGGGAGCTGTTTTTT. Translating it yields CASSSPGLADMSTGELFF. The V gene is TRBV5-1, the J gene TRBJ2-2; 11 bases match TRBD2. J lost 4 bases, V lost 3 bases, and 11 bases had no gene match. The CDR3 runs 18 residues. Germline V gene sequence: CDR1 SGHRS, CDR2 YFSETQ.

CDR3: CASSPLTGHNTEAFF. The CDR3 DNA is TGTGCCAGCAGTCCCCTGACAGGCCACAACACTGAAGCTTTCTTT. The chain has TRBV7-9 and TRBJ1-1; D may be TRBD1 (6 bases). CDR1 SEHNR and CDR2 FQNEAQ come from the germline V gene (reference sequence). V lost 6 bases and J 2 bases, leaving 16 bases between the germline ends. This CDR3 spans 15 amino acids.

The chain employs TRBV9 and TRBJ2-2, with TRBD2 as a possible D gene (5 bases). The CDR3 totals 14 residues. Between the trimmed V and J ends, which lost 5 bases and 3 bases, there was a span of 11 bases. The V gene's germline CDR1 is SGDLS and CDR2 YYNGEE. The CDR3 sequence: CASSPEAYTGELFF. The DNA of the CDR3 is TGTGCCAGCAGTCCGGAGGCGTACACCGGGGAGCTGTTTTTT.

Regarding this clone: In the same sample, other DNA sequences code for this CDR3. The chain carries TRBV7-9 and TRBJ1-5; no clear D. The CDR3 totals 13 residues. Per the germline V gene, CDR1 is SEHNR and CDR2 is FQNEAQ (reference sequence). V lost 3 bases, J lost 1 base, and 4 bases lay in between. The CDR3 spells CASSLSSNQPQHF. The CDR3 region has the DNA TGTGCCAGCAGCTTGTCCAGCAATCAGCCCCAGCATTTT.

At least ten counts were recorded for this clone. This sample also contains other DNA sequences that code for the same CDR3. The gene calls are TRBV7-2 and TRBJ2-1; D is undetermined. V was clipped by 1 base and J by 5 bases, with 6 bases between them. Germline CDR1 and CDR2: SGHTA and FQGNSA. This CDR3 is built from 13 residues. This chain's CDR3 is CASSLGQNNEQFF. CDR3 in DNA: TGTGCCAGCAGCTTAGGCCAGAACAATGAGCAGTTCTTC.

With respect to this clone: The same CDR3 arises from other DNA sequences in this sample as well. The chain combines TRBV28 with TRBJ2-7, with D hard to call. Germline V gene sequence: CDR1 MDHEN, CDR2 SYDVKM. V gave up 6 bases and J gave up 2 bases, with 8 bases separating them. This CDR3 comprises 12 residues. CDR3 residues: CASRASTYEQYF. CDR3 nucleotide sequence: TGTGCCAGCAGAGCCTCGACCTACGAGCAGTACTTC.

This sequence joins TRBV5-1 and TRBJ2-2, with unresolved D. The CDR3 covers 15 residues. CDR1 and CDR2 (germline): SGHRS, YFSETQ. The germline V and J ends were trimmed by 0 bases and 5 bases, with 11 bases remaining between them. The CDR3 coding sequence is TGCGCCAGCAGCTTGGATGGCAGGCCGACCGGGGAGCTGTTTTTT. Its translation is CASSLDGRPTGELFF.

The chain is built from TRBV7-8 and TRBJ2-7; maybe TRBD2 (5 bases). The CDR3 length is 15 residues. With 0 bases removed from V and 6 bases from J, the gap between germline ends came to 15 bases. Germline CDR1 reads SGHVS; CDR2 reads FQNEAQ. CDR3 sequence reads: CASSLARLGEGEQYF. DNA for the CDR3: TGTGCCAGCAGCTTAGCGCGGCTAGGAGAGGGCGAGCAGTACTTC.

The chain recombines TRBV11-3 with TRBJ2-5; 10 bases map to TRBD2. The CDR3 length is 16 residues. Germline V lookup: CDR1 SGHNT, CDR2 YENEEA. The junction had 11 bases not matched to a gene; V was cut back by 5 bases and J by 5 bases. The CDR3 bases are TGTGCCAGCAGCCCCAGGGCTAGCGGGAGAGGGGAGACCCAGTACTTC. This sequence encodes CASSPRASGRGETQYF.

The gene calls are TRBV11-2 and TRBJ1-2, with D perhaps matching TRBD1 (6 bases). CDR3 length: 16 residues. V was pared by 6 bases and J by 4 bases, with 21 bases between. The germline CDR1 and CDR2 sequences are SGHAT and FQNNGV. CDR3 protein: CASSPLLGAGLYGYTF. DNA for the CDR3: TGTGCCAGCAGTCCACTTTTGGGGGCAGGTCTCTATGGCTACACCTTC.

V is TRBV2 and J is TRBJ2-3, with 16 nucleotides matching TRBD2. The CDR3 totals 18 residues. V lost 7 bases and J lost 0; bases outside the gene matches: 7. Germline V gene data show CDR1 as SNHLY and CDR2 as FYNNEI. The CDR3 sequence is CASNGGLAGGESTDTQYF. CDR3 in DNA: TGTGCCAGCAACGGGGGACTAGCGGGAGGGGAGAGCACAGATACGCAGTATTTT.

J is TRBJ2-3 and V is TRBV5-6; 9 nucleotides align to TRBD1. Germline trimming cut 5 bases from V and 6 bases from J; bases unmatched to any gene: 13. This CDR3 is 16 amino acids long. Germline CDR1 SGHDT, CDR2 YYEEEE. CDR3 sequence: CASSRDRAAWGDTQYF. The CDR3 DNA reads TGTGCCAGCAGTCGGGACAGGGCGGCGTGGGGGGATACGCAGTATTTT.

This clone showed up just a few times. The chain carries TRBV5-4 and TRBJ2-3; weak D call: TRBD2 (6 bases). Germline V CDR1 and CDR2: SGHNT, YYREEE (reference sequence). The CDR3 sequence is 14 residues long. V was trimmed by 1 base and J by 2 bases, leaving 8 bases between them. The DNA of the CDR3 is TGTGCCAGCAGCTTGAGCGGGTTCACAGATACGCAGTATTTT. It is translated as CASSLSGFTDTQYF.

The chain carries TRBV7-2 and TRBJ1-5; 11 bases match TRBD1. The CDR3 consists of 14 residues. Losses at the gene ends were 6 bases for V and 5 bases for J; bases not matched to a gene: 3. Germline assignment: CDR1 SGHTA and CDR2 FQGNSA. The CDR3, as DNA: TGTGCCAGCAGATTGGGACAGGGGGATCAGCCCCAGCATTTT. Its protein product is CASRLGQGDQPQHF.

This chain joins TRBV11-2 and TRBJ2-7, with TRBD2 matching over 9 bases. V shed 7 bases, J shed 0 bases, and the junction held 16 bases outside the gene matches. CDR3 length: 18 amino acids. Germline CDR1 and CDR2: SGHAT and FQNNGV. CDR3 region: CASTPGTSGYRSSYEQYF. In DNA form, the CDR3 reads TGTGCCAGCACCCCGGGCACTAGCGGGTATCGGAGCTCCTACGAGCAGTACTTC.